What follows is one TCR beta chain and its context. The germline V gene encodes CDR1 SEHNR and CDR2 FQNEAQ (reference sequence). The CDR3 totals 15 residues. The ends lost 5 bases at V and 8 bases at J; junction bases unmatched: 10. This entry comes from a study of technical replicates of blood from several donors. The data were produced by immunoSEQ multiplex PCR, yet TCRdb's version contains in-frame clones alone and is incomplete. The sample lists more than 65,000 clones, 95% to 98% seen once, with almost 0.3% in the top ten. The sample consisted of T cells isolated from PBMCs. V and J are TRBV7-9 and TRBJ2-1; 9 bases are shared with TRBD2. The sequence came from a human donor in good health. Here the CDR3 DNA reads TGTGCCAGCAGCCGAGACAGCGGGGGGCAATATGAGCAGTTCTTC. Its protein product is CASSRDSGGQYEQFF.